This T cell receptor (beta chain) came from a study of neoadjuvant anti-PD-1 for oral cavity cancer listed by TCRdb under 2021. Study-wide context: Patients mostly received three to four biweekly doses of nivolumab at 3 mg/kg before curative-intent surgical resection. The parent correlative cohort had approximately twelve patients and a response rate of about 35%. Under RECIST 1.1, patients with complete response, partial response or stable disease were classed as responders, and patients with progression were classed as non-responders. A fourth nivolumab dose was given around day 43 to patients without progression, and definitive surgical resection was performed in those patients on days 50-56.

For survey sequencing, tumor libraries mostly used 4.8 ug of input genomic DNA, with two replicates for each sample. The immunoSEQ hsTCRbeta kit was used to prepare TCRbeta libraries, following the manufacturer's instructions. Sequencing of the completed libraries took place using an Illumina NovaSeq 6000 S4 flow cell after they had been pooled to about 3 nM. The authors processed their data as follows. The immunoSEQ Analyzer was used for raw data preprocessing and quality control. The analysis was restricted to productive rearrangements, with each unique CDR3 amino acid sequence defining a clonotype. Repertoire clonality was estimated as the Gini-Simpson index, which was computed with the R package tcR. Student's t test was used to compare Gini indices, while Pearson correlation assessed associations with tumor size change. TCRdb's version of the immuneACCESS table is confined to in-frame rearrangements and falls short of the full clone set. An unresolved V gene accounts for under half of the shortfall where checked; the remainder is of unknown origin. V and J calls and clone size are copied from that table; D and trimming were computed from the DNA. The sample contains roughly 25,000 clones, around 26% of them found a single time. About 15% of the sample goes to the ten largest clones.

This clone has more than one count but fewer than ten. The target of this receptor is not known. No much larger clonotype is one base removed from it; base qualities were not supplied. From the cysteine up to the phenylalanine, the CDR3 has a length of 14 residues. Just CDR3 DNA is preserved here, 42 bases in frame from base 1. V loses 2 bases of germline sequence and J loses 0 bases, and the interval between the two ends is 5 bases. CDR1 and CDR2, per the germline V gene, are SGHTA and FQGTGA. Reading the label with the study, this specimen's time point is: after neoadjuvant nivolumab, at surgical resection. Patients were newly diagnosed with stage II-IVA oral cavity squamous cell carcinoma and had received no prior systemic or radiation treatment. The cohort was composed of patients with HPV-negative, locally advanced oral cavity squamous cell carcinoma. Samples came from a longitudinal correlative study of a single-arm phase II trial of neoadjuvant nivolumab in oral cavity squamous cell carcinoma. Genomic DNA-based TCRbeta sequencing was performed on subject-matched pre- and post-treatment PBMCs and tumors from three responders and three non-responders. For tumor tissue, genomic DNA extraction relied on the Maxwell RSC DNA from Tissue kit.

The full study reports these points: Higher pretreatment blood Treg/Th17 ratios correlated with both higher pretreatment blood TCRbeta clonality and lower post-treatment tumor TCRbeta clonality. Only a few patients per response group were included in the TCR analyses, and the authors called for validation in larger cohorts. Greater tumor shrinkage correlated with larger post-treatment sizes of preexisting intratumoral clones, which suggests that expansion of preexisting clones contributed to response.

The chain links TRBV7-3 with TRBJ1-3; the D segment could be TRBD1, given 5 matching bases. The source of this sequence is a person between 40 and 85 years old with oral cavity squamous cell carcinoma. The material was tumor tissue, obtained after nivolumab (anti-PD-1) treatment. The DNA sequence is given as TGTGCCAGCAGCTTAGACAGCTCTGGAAACACCATATATTTT. Its translation reads: CASSLDSSGNTIYF. Joined to the reference TRBV7-3 and TRBJ1-3 proteins, this CDR3 gives the full variable domain: GAGVSQTPSNKVTEKGKYVELRCDPISGHTALYWYRQSLGQGPEFLIYFQGTGAADDSGLPNDRFFAVRPEGSVSTLKIQRTERGDSAVYLCASSLDSSGNTIYFGEGSWLTVV.